The 26 T cell receptor beta chains below were found in one sample sequenced in a study of blood T cell repertoires in COVID-19 (dated by TCRdb to the early 2020s). The method behind the library was the immunoSEQ multiplex PCR assay. TCRdb limited this immuneACCESS table to in-frame rearrangements with V and J called. A share of clones is missing; checked studies link under half to unresolved V genes, and the rest is unexplained. In this sample the table shows a few hundred thousand clones, around 90% of which occur a single time. 15% to 20% of the sample belongs to the ten largest clones. Sequenced material: PBMCs or T cells enriched from blood (not recorded which). Source of these receptors: a woman aged 30 to 39 who had recovered from COVID-19.

V and J are TRBV6-5 and TRBJ2-7; the D gene is possibly TRBD1 (6 bases). Germline V gene sequence: CDR1 MNHEY, CDR2 SVGAGI. The CDR3 covers 14 residues. Deletions cut 6 bases from V and 1 base from J, with 13 bases between. The CDR3 reads CASSSGTLSYEQYF. Written as DNA, the CDR3 is TGTGCCAGCAGCTCCGGGACACTTTCCTACGAGCAGTACTTC.

V usage is TRBV11-3 and J usage is TRBJ2-7; 7 positions match TRBD2. The CDR3 is made up of 13 amino acids. With 6 bases clipped from V and 3 bases from J, the junction kept 5 bases outside the gene matches. CDR1 SGHNT and CDR2 YENEEA come from the germline V gene. The chain's CDR3 is CASSFSGNYEQYF. The CDR3 nucleotides read TGTGCCAGCAGTTTCAGCGGGAACTACGAGCAGTACTTC. Full variable domain (missing parts from reference TRBV11-3 and TRBJ2-7): EAGVVQSPRYKIIEKKQPVAFWCNPISGHNTLYWYLQNLGQGPELLIRYENEEAVDDSQLPKDRFSAERLKGVDSTLKIQPAELGDSAVYLCASSFSGNYEQYFGPGTRLTVT.

This clone was found a few times. The CDR3 reads CASSSLAGVREQYF. DNA of the CDR3: TGTGCCAGCAGCAGCCTAGCGGGAGTGAGGGAGCAGTACTTC. This chain uses TRBV28 with TRBJ2-7, with 10 positions matching TRBD2. J gave up 7 bases and V 6 bases, and 9 bases lay outside the gene matches. The germline CDR1 and CDR2 sequences are MDHEN and SYDVKM. CDR3 length: 14 amino acids.

J is TRBJ2-2 and V is TRBV9, with D possibly being TRBD1 (6 bases). From germline, CDR1 is SGDLS and CDR2 YYNGEE. Trimming took off 2 bases at V and 6 bases at J, with 14 bases between the two ends. The CDR3 spans 15 residues. The CDR3 reads CASSVGQGLAGELFF. The CDR3 nucleotides read TGTGCCAGCAGCGTGGGTCAGGGGTTGGCCGGGGAGCTGTTTTTT.

The rearrangement joins TRBV5-1 to TRBJ1-4, with D possibly matching TRBD1 (6 bases). This CDR3 is built from 15 residues. Looked up from germline, CDR1 is SGHRS and CDR2 is YFSETQ. Trimming left V 5 bases short and J 3 bases short, with 14 bases between. CDR3 amino acids: CASSTNRVANEKLFF. CDR3 bases: TGCGCCAGCAGTACGAACAGGGTTGCTAATGAAAAACTGTTTTTT.

The chain employs TRBV3-1 (or the pseudogene TRBV3-2) and TRBJ1-2, with D possibly being TRBD1 (6 bases). The germline gives CDR1 LGHDT, CDR2 YNNKEL (reference sequence). The CDR3 consists of 14 residues. V shed 5 bases and J shed 3 bases, with 13 bases lying between them. The chain's CDR3 is CASSTRPGDYGYTF. In DNA form, the CDR3 reads TGTGCCAGCAGCACGCGCCCAGGGGACTATGGCTACACCTTC.

The V call is TRBV3-1 (or the pseudogene TRBV3-2), the J call TRBJ2-2; 9 bases match TRBD1. Germline values: CDR1 LGHDT, CDR2 YNNKEL (reference sequence). The CDR3 loop spans 16 amino acids. V dropped 3 bases and J dropped 5; count of bases not matched to a gene: 7. CDR3 amino acids: CASSHLIGQGTGELFF. CDR3 nucleotide sequence: TGTGCCAGCAGCCACCTAATCGGACAGGGGACCGGGGAGCTGTTTTTT.

The chain links TRBV6-5 to TRBJ1-5; 11 bases fit TRBD1. Germline loops: CDR1 MNHEY, CDR2 SVGAGI. This CDR3 has 15 amino acids. V lost 6 bases and J lost 6; bases outside the gene matches: 7. The CDR3 loop reads CASSRGTGGSQPQHF. The CDR3 coding sequence is TGTGCCAGCAGCCGTGGGACAGGGGGGAGTCAGCCCCAGCATTTT.

The rearrangement joins TRBV3-1 (or the pseudogene TRBV3-2) to TRBJ2-2; TRBD1 matches at 8 bases. After removal of 2 bases from V and 8 bases from J, the junction contained 10 bases not matched to a gene. The CDR3 runs to 16 residues. CDR1 and CDR2 (germline): LGHDT, YNNKEL (reference sequence). CDR3 residues: CASSQPRTGQAGELFF. The CDR3 bases are TGTGCCAGCAGCCAACCCAGGACAGGGCAGGCAGGGGAGCTGTTTTTT.

This clone was picked up one time. This sequence joins TRBV7-8 and TRBJ1-6; maybe TRBD1 (6 bases). Germline-derived CDR1 and CDR2 are SGHVS and FQNEAQ. Trimming pared 1 base from V and 7 bases from J, leaving 8 bases between. The CDR3 is made up of 14 amino acids. This CDR3 is CASSLGQENSPLHF. In nucleotides, the CDR3 is TGTGCCAGCAGCTTAGGACAGGAAAATTCACCCCTCCACTTT.

The chain has TRBV19 and TRBJ2-1; a weak D match, TRBD1 (6 bases). Deletions cut 5 bases from V and 4 bases from J, with 15 bases between. The length of the CDR3 is 15 residues. The V gene's germline CDR1 is LNHDA and CDR2 SQIVND (reference sequence). CDR3 DNA sequence: TGTGCCAGTAGTTTCCACGGGACACTTTACAATGAGCAGTTCTTC. Its protein is CASSFHGTLYNEQFF.

The chain has TRBV11-2 and TRBJ1-1; D is perhaps TRBD1 (6 bases). This CDR3 has 15 residues. Per the germline V gene, CDR1 is SGHAT and CDR2 is FQNNGV. Trimming pared 5 bases from V and 2 bases from J, leaving 15 bases between. The CDR3 loop is CASSLARGANTEAFF. The CDR3, as DNA: TGTGCCAGCAGCCTCGCCCGGGGGGCCAACACTGAAGCTTTCTTT.

This clone was counted once. CDR3 bases: TGTGCCAGCAGCCCGGGGCAGGGAGGCTCTGGAAACACCATATATTTT. Protein: CASSPGQGGSGNTIYF. The chain uses TRBV4-2 and TRBJ1-3, with TRBD1 as a possible D gene (5 bases). The V gene's germline CDR1 is LGHNA and CDR2 YNFKEQ. V dropped 4 bases and J dropped 0 bases, with 13 bases sitting between them. The CDR3 covers 16 residues.

CDR3 nucleotide sequence: TGTGCCAGCAGCTCAGTCGGGTTGGATGAGCAGTTCTTC. It codes for CASSSVGLDEQFF. This rearrangement joins TRBV11-2 to TRBJ2-1, with D hard to call. The CDR3 spans 13 residues. Germline loops: CDR1 SGHAT, CDR2 FQNNGV. With 4 bases removed from V and 8 bases from J, the gap between germline ends came to 12 bases.

This clone was detected only once. V and J are TRBV12-3 or TRBV12-4 and TRBJ2-1; D gene ambiguous. V lost 4 bases to trimming and J lost 12 bases, with 10 bases between them. The CDR3 spans 11 residues. The CDR3 DNA is TGTGCCAGCAGTTCCCCCGCTAGGCAGTTCTTC. It codes for CASSSPARQFF.

This rearrangement joins TRBV4-1 to TRBJ2-1; D perhaps matches TRBD2 (6 bases). Germline V lookup: CDR1 MGHRA, CDR2 YSYEKL. The CDR3 length is 14 residues. Between the trimmed V and J ends, which lost 6 bases and 0 bases, there was a span of 9 bases. CDR3 region: CASRSGSSYNEQFF. CDR3 nucleotide sequence: TGCGCCAGCAGGTCCGGGAGCTCCTACAATGAGCAGTTCTTC.

This clone was seen a single time. The J gene is TRBJ1-2, the V gene TRBV6-2 or TRBV6-3; D unresolved. The V gene's germline CDR1 is MNHEY and CDR2 SVGEGT. V lost 2 bases to trimming and J lost 2 bases, with 6 bases between them. There are 13 residues in the CDR3. The CDR3 protein is CASSYLVNYGYTF. The CDR3 nucleotides read TGTGCCAGCAGTTACCTCGTAAACTATGGCTACACCTTC.

The chain links TRBV9 to TRBJ2-7; TRBD2 matches at 10 bases. The CDR3 is made up of 16 amino acids. V gave up 0 bases and J gave up 7 bases; unmatched junction bases: 10. Germline V gene data show CDR1 as SGDLS and CDR2 as YYNGEE. This CDR3 reads CASSVALAGERGEQYF. For the CDR3, the DNA is TGTGCCAGCAGCGTAGCGCTAGCGGGAGAGCGGGGGGAGCAGTACTTC.

The chain has TRBV13 and TRBJ2-7; D might be TRBD2 (6 bases). The CDR3 length is 15 residues. CDR1 is PRHDT and CDR2 is FYEKMQ in the germline V gene (reference sequence). Trimming cost V 5 bases and J 2 bases, with 16 bases left between them. CDR3 residues: CASSPPGTLTYEQYF. The CDR3 DNA reads as TGTGCCAGCAGCCCTCCCGGGACTTTGACCTACGAGCAGTACTTC.

This clone has a single count. The rearrangement joins TRBV30 to TRBJ2-2; D may be TRBD1 (6 bases). The CDR3 consists of 12 residues. The germline CDR1 and CDR2 sequences are GTSNPN and SVGIG (reference sequence). V lost 7 bases and J lost 3, with 9 bases in between. The CDR3 DNA sequence: TGTGCCTCTCAGGGGTACACCGGGGAGCTGTTTTTT. This codes for CASQGYTGELFF.

The V call is TRBV19, the J call TRBJ2-3; possible D gene TRBD2, 6 bases. CDR3 length equals 17 residues. Trimming stripped 3 bases from V and 5 bases from J, with 21 bases between. The germline CDR1 and CDR2 sequences are LNHDA and SQIVND (reference sequence). CDR3 sequence: CASSIRSPGRRVDTQYF. CDR3 coding DNA: TGTGCCAGTAGTATTAGATCTCCCGGGCGGAGGGTAGATACGCAGTATTTT.

The rearrangement uses TRBV7-8 and TRBJ2-3, with D possibly TRBD1 on 6 matching bases. The CDR3 sequence is 16 residues long. The V gene's germline CDR1 is SGHVS and CDR2 FQNEAQ. Between the trimmed V and J ends, which lost 4 bases and 0 bases, there was a span of 14 bases. The CDR3 sequence: CASSWVGGSSTDTQYF. DNA of the CDR3: TGTGCCAGCAGCTGGGTAGGGGGATCTAGCACAGATACGCAGTATTTT.

The gene calls are TRBV28 and TRBJ1-2, with D perhaps TRBD1 (5 bases). The CDR3 is 13 residues long. The germline CDR1 and CDR2 sequences are MDHEN and SYDVKM. The V gene lost 7 bases and the J gene lost 4 bases, with 13 bases spanning the gap. CDR3 region: CASISGTPYGYTF. Here the CDR3 DNA reads TGTGCCAGCATATCAGGGACTCCCTATGGCTACACCTTC.

This chain connects TRBV10-2 to TRBJ2-5; D might be TRBD2 (5 bases). Germline V gene data show CDR1 as WSHSY and CDR2 as SAAADI. The CDR3 runs to 12 residues. Trimming pared 10 bases from V and 7 bases from J, leaving 16 bases between. The CDR3 DNA follows: TGCGCCACCGAAGTGGGGAGTGGGACCCAGTACTTC. Translation: CATEVGSGTQYF.

V and J are TRBV27 and TRBJ1-5; D possibly corresponds to TRBD1 (5 bases). In germline, CDR1 is MNHEY, CDR2 SMNVEV (reference sequence). Trimming pared 5 bases from V and 0 bases from J, leaving 20 bases between. The length of the CDR3 is 18 residues. The CDR3 DNA reads TGTGCCAGCAGTCCCCCGGACACCCGGAACTATAGCAATCAGCCCCAGCATTTT. Amino acid sequence: CASSPPDTRNYSNQPQHF.

The chain links TRBV9 to TRBJ2-5, with 7 positions matching TRBD1. With V trimmed by 4 bases and J by 1 base, 4 bases remained unmatched. From germline, CDR1 is SGDLS and CDR2 YYNGEE. The CDR3 is 14 amino acids. The CDR3 coding sequence is TGTGCCAGCAGCAGTTGGGACAGCCAAGAGACCCAGTACTTC. Translating gives CASSSWDSQETQYF.